A single sample is the source of the 22 T cell receptor beta chains below, sequenced in a study of T cells in Graves' hyperthyroidism and ophthalmopathy. RNA transcripts gave rise to amplified TCR beta CDR3 regions. In the first-round RT-PCR of the TCR CDR3, the HTBI primer set was used. TCRdb used MiXCR to reprocess the multiplex PCR reads, holding one entry per CDR3 protein. This table holds 300,000 to 450,000 distinct CDR3 sequences, approximately 25% found once. The source material was blood. The receptor set was obtained from a man aged 50-60 years with Graves' hyperthyroidism.

The V gene is TRBV18, the J gene TRBJ1-5; weak D call: TRBD1 (5 bases). The V end lost 3 bases, the J end lost 3 bases, and 12 bases lay between the germline ends. CDR3 size: 15 residues. Germline CDR1 is KGHSH and CDR2 is LQKENI. CDR3 nucleotide sequence: TGTGCCAGCTCACCCGGGGCGGGGAACAATCAGCCCCAGCATTTT. Encoded protein: CASSPGAGNNQPQHF.

The table lists this clonotype with a few counts. The gene calls are TRBV29-1 and TRBJ1-1, with D hard to call. The CDR3 contains 10 residues. V was cut by 4 bases and J by 7 bases, with 7 bases left in between. From germline, CDR1 is SQVTM and CDR2 ANQGSEA. As DNA, the CDR3 is TGCAGCGTTGGGCAGAATGAAGCTTTCTTT. This translates into CSVGQNEAFF.

V is TRBV5-6 and J is TRBJ2-3, with a possible D match to TRBD1 (6 bases). Deletions cut 0 bases from V and 8 bases from J, with 22 bases between. CDR3 length: 17 amino acids. CDR1 and CDR2 (germline): SGHDT, YYEEEE. The CDR3 nucleotides are TGTGCCAGCAGCTTGGTCTCGTGGGGACACGGCACGGGTACGCAGTATTTT. Translating gives CASSLVSWGHGTGTQYF.

The chain joins TRBV9 to TRBJ2-1, with D hard to call. Gene TRBJ2-7 matches the end of the DNA better, so the J call may be wrong. CDR3 length equals 13 residues. Germline V gives CDR1 SGDLS, CDR2 YYNGEE. The CDR3: CASSVGLLDEQYF. CDR3 coding DNA: TGTGCCAGCAGCGTAGGGCTTCTCGATGAGCAGTACTTC.

This clonotype was counted only a few times. The rearrangement links TRBV7-2 to TRBJ2-1; 11 nucleotides match TRBD2. V lost 2 bases and J lost 11; bases outside the gene matches: 11. This CDR3 contains 16 residues. Germline-derived CDR1 and CDR2 are SGHTA and FQGNSA. CDR3 bases: TGTGCCAGCAGCTTACAACTAGCGGGAGCCTCTAGGAAGCAGTTCTTC. Translation gives CASSLQLAGASRKQFF.

This clonotype was counted a few times. The rearrangement links TRBV11-1 to TRBJ2-2, with TRBD1 matching 7 bases. The trim removed 5 bases at V and 0 bases at J, leaving 9 bases unmatched. This CDR3 is built from 17 residues. CDR1 is SGHAT and CDR2 is FQDESV in the germline V gene (reference sequence). CDR3 residues: CASSPRQGSANTGELFF. The CDR3 DNA sequence: TGTGCCAGCAGCCCCCGACAGGGATCCGCGAACACCGGGGAGCTGTTTTTT.

The chain couples TRBV6-6 to TRBJ2-1, with 12 bases lining up with TRBD2. Losses at the gene ends were 2 bases for V and 10 bases for J; bases not matched to a gene: 15. The CDR3 covers 18 residues. Germline V lookup: CDR1 MNHNY, CDR2 SVGAGI (reference sequence). CDR3 in DNA: TGTGCCAGCAGTTACAGGTTCGGCGGCCTAGCGGGAGGGGTGGAGCAGTTCTTC. This gives the protein CASSYRFGGLAGGVEQFF.

This clonotype was picked up a small number of times. The chain joins TRBV30 to TRBJ1-4; TRBD1 is a possible D gene (6 bases). CDR1 and CDR2 (germline): GTSNPN, SVGIG (reference sequence). CDR3 size: 14 residues. V was cut by 0 bases and J by 8 bases, with 13 bases left in between. In DNA, the CDR3 is TGTGCCTGGAGTGTAAACAGGGAGGGGGAAAAACTGTTTTTT. As protein: CAWSVNREGEKLFF.

The genes are TRBV29-1 and TRBJ1-4; maybe TRBD1 (5 bases). This CDR3 has 14 residues. Per the germline V gene, CDR1 is SQVTM and CDR2 is ANQGSEA. V was pared by 5 bases and J by 0 bases, with 10 bases between. CDR3 in amino acids: CSVQGPATNEKLFF. CDR3 nucleotide sequence: TGCAGCGTTCAGGGACCTGCAACTAATGAAAAACTGTTTTTT.

This clonotype appeared many times. The chain recombines TRBV10-2 with TRBJ1-2; a weak D match, TRBD1 (5 bases). The CDR3 loop spans 13 amino acids. The V and J ends lost 4 bases and 4 bases respectively, with 10 bases between them. Germline CDR1 reads WSHSY; CDR2 reads SAAADI. The DNA of the CDR3 is TGCGCCAGCAGTGCCGGGACGGTCTATGGCTACACCTTC. This translates into CASSAGTVYGYTF.

This clonotype was seen only a few times. The chain couples TRBV5-1 to TRBJ2-1; D is perhaps TRBD1 (5 bases). Germline V gene data show CDR1 as SGHRS and CDR2 as YFSETQ. This CDR3 contains 16 residues. V was trimmed by 4 bases and J by 5 bases, leaving 19 bases between them. The CDR3 DNA reads TGCGCCAGCAGCCAAACCTCGGGCGCAGGGCACAATGAGCAGTTCTTC. Amino acid sequence: CASSQTSGAGHNEQFF.

Worth noting for this clonotype: This sequence may be a read error, since a much larger clone differs from it by one base. This rearrangement joins TRBV15 to TRBJ2-7; the match to TRBD1 covers 11 bases. Germline V lookup: CDR1 LNHNV, CDR2 YYDKDF (reference sequence). V trimming: 2 bases; J trimming: 6 bases; junction bases outside the gene matches: 3. This CDR3 spans 14 amino acids. The CDR3 spells CATSRRDRGGEQYF. CDR3 coding DNA: TGTGCCACCAGCAGACGGGACAGGGGGGGCGAGCAGTACTTC. The whole variable domain, remainder taken from reference TRBV15 and TRBJ2-7, is DAMVIQNPRYQVTQFGKPVTLSCSQTLNHNVMYWYQQKSSQAPKLLFHYYDKDFNNEADTPDNFQSRRPNTSFCFLDIRSPGLGDTAMYLCATSRRDRGGEQYFGPGTRLTVT.

The table lists this clonotype with a count of one. The chain links TRBV20-1 to TRBJ1-5, with D tentatively TRBD1 (5 bases). The V and J ends lost 6 bases and 4 bases respectively, with 19 bases between them. This CDR3 region has 15 residues. Germline V gene sequence: CDR1 DFQATT, CDR2 SNEGSKA (reference sequence). The CDR3 sequence: CSATTTGDYNQPQHF. CDR3 sequence (DNA): TGCAGTGCCACAACGACGGGGGATTATAATCAGCCCCAGCATTTT.

The chain recombines TRBV27 with TRBJ2-7; either TRBD1 or TRBD2 may fit D (5 bases each). Germline CDR1 reads MNHEY; CDR2 reads SMNVEV (reference sequence). The CDR3 sequence is 13 residues long. V dropped 10 bases and J dropped 0 bases, with 13 bases sitting between them. DNA of the CDR3: TGTGCCATCAATCGGGACGGCTCCTACGAGCAGTACTTC. This translates into CAINRDGSYEQYF.

This chain uses TRBV2 with TRBJ1-5; weak D call: TRBD1 (6 bases). Germline CDR1 SNHLY, CDR2 FYNNEI. The V end was cut by 2 bases, the J end by 4 bases, with 18 bases between. The CDR3 extends over 17 amino acids. Here the CDR3 reads CASSESGWGAHNQPQHF. The CDR3 DNA reads TGTGCCAGCAGTGAAAGTGGATGGGGGGCCCATAATCAGCCCCAGCATTTT.

The V call is TRBV24-1, the J call TRBJ2-2; D is unresolved. Per germline, CDR1 KGHDR and CDR2 SFDVKD. V gave up 3 bases and J gave up 6 bases, with 10 bases separating them. The CDR3 runs to 14 residues. This CDR3 is CATSDPENPGELFF. CDR3 DNA: TGTGCCACCAGTGATCCTGAGAATCCCGGGGAGCTGTTTTTT.

The rearrangement uses TRBV27 and TRBJ1-2, with D tentatively TRBD1 (5 bases). From germline, CDR1 is MNHEY and CDR2 SMNVEV (reference sequence). Trimming pared 4 bases from V and 0 bases from J, leaving 6 bases between. The CDR3 extends over 13 amino acids. The CDR3 loop is CASSWGTNYGYTF. Written as DNA, the CDR3 is TGTGCCAGCAGTTGGGGGACTAACTATGGCTACACCTTC.

This clonotype has only a few counts. The J gene is TRBJ1-1, the V gene TRBV6-5; 9 nucleotides agree with TRBD1. The V gene end was trimmed by 4 bases and the J gene end by 5 bases; junction bases not matched to a gene: 5. The CDR3 spans 14 residues. CDR1 and CDR2 (germline): MNHEY, SVGAGI. This CDR3 reads CASSLGTGRTEAFF. Here the CDR3 DNA reads TGTGCCAGCAGTTTGGGGACAGGGCGGACTGAAGCTTTCTTT.

This clonotype came up a few times. The V gene is TRBV5-1, the J gene TRBJ2-1, with a possible D match to TRBD1 (5 bases). The ends were cut back, 1 base at V and 5 bases at J, with 13 bases in the middle. Germline CDR1 and CDR2: SGHRS and YFSETQ. This CDR3 has 15 residues. CDR3 nucleotides: TGCGCCAGCAGCTTGAATTGGGGCAGTGACAATGAGCAGTTCTTC. Translated, it gives CASSLNWGSDNEQFF. Using reference TRBV5-1 and TRBJ2-1 for the parts outside the CDR3, the full variable domain is KAGVTQTPRYLIKTRGQQVTLSCSPISGHRSVSWYQQTPGQGLQFLFEYFSETQRNKGNFPGRFSGRQFSNSRSEMNVSTLELGDSALYLCASSLNWGSDNEQFFGPGTRLTVL.

This rearrangement joins TRBV24-1 to TRBJ2-4; the match to TRBD1 covers 8 bases. The CDR3 extends over 15 amino acids. Germline trimming cut 1 base from V and 7 bases from J; bases unmatched to any gene: 5. Germline V lookup: CDR1 KGHDR, CDR2 SFDVKD. The CDR3 DNA sequence: TGTGCCACCAGTGATTTCCGGACAGGGATGAACATTCAGTACTTC. Residues: CATSDFRTGMNIQYF.

This chain uses TRBV5-1 with TRBJ2-1, with D tentatively TRBD2 (5 bases). The CDR3 totals 19 residues. Germline V lookup: CDR1 SGHRS, CDR2 YFSETQ. The V and J ends lost 0 bases and 2 bases respectively, with 21 bases between them. CDR3 nucleotides: TGCGCCAGCAGCTTGGAGAGCCTAGCCCCAAGGGCCGCCTACAATGAGCAGTTCTTC. Translated: CASSLESLAPRAAYNEQFF. The full variable domain, its missing parts supplied by reference TRBV5-1 and TRBJ2-1, is KAGVTQTPRYLIKTRGQQVTLSCSPISGHRSVSWYQQTPGQGLQFLFEYFSETQRNKGNFPGRFSGRQFSNSRSEMNVSTLELGDSALYLCASSLESLAPRAAYNEQFFGPGTRLTVL.

This clonotype has more than one count but fewer than ten. V is TRBV28 and J is TRBJ1-5; D is possibly TRBD1 (5 bases). Trimming pared 5 bases from V and 7 bases from J, leaving 18 bases between. This CDR3 contains 15 residues. Germline V gene data show CDR1 as MDHEN and CDR2 as SYDVKM. Written as DNA, the CDR3 is TGTGCCAGCAGTCTTCGGTCGGGGGTGGGCCAGCCCCAGCATTTT. As protein: CASSLRSGVGQPQHF.